The source of this T cell receptor beta chain is a study of monozygotic twins with inflammatory bowel disease. Study-level points and caveats: Support was lacking for any single strong IBD-associated signal or clonotype. Limited power may explain why concordant and discordant twins showed no difference in repertoire similarity. Variability in patient repertoires may have come partly from differing immunosuppressive treatments.

On this clonotype: Its antigen remains unknown.

Reprocessing the 5' RACE reads, TCRdb reports a single entry for every CDR3 protein and omits DNA. With 190,000 or so distinct CDR3 sequences in the sample, the ten largest clones hold roughly 1.7%. The CDR3 sequence is 12 residues long. CDR1 is SGHRS and CDR2 is YFSETQ in the germline V gene. The sample consisted of blood. The V and J genes are TRBV5-1 and TRBJ1-2; TCRdb gives TRBD1 as the D gene, but with no DNA this cannot be confirmed. The sequence came from a human donor with ulcerative colitis or Crohn's disease, or a healthy co-twin of an affected twin (not recorded which). The CDR3 is CASSQGQNGYTF.